This T cell receptor beta chain was sequenced in a study of cytomegalovirus exposure and HLA in healthy donors. Sequencing was performed with immunoSEQ multiplex PCR; in TCRdb, only in-frame clones are kept and a portion is missing. The sample carries 150,000 to 200,000 clones, around nine tenths recorded once. The CDR3 contains 15 residues. Germline loops: CDR1 LGHNA, CDR2 YNFKEQ. V lost 4 bases to trimming and J lost 5 bases; unmatched junction nucleotides: 5. The chain has TRBV4-2 and TRBJ2-2, with 9 bases aligning to TRBD1. Sequencing was performed on PBMCs. The TCR comes from a man younger than 35 in good health and CMV-seropositive. The CDR3 loop is CASSPTGTGTGELFF. The CDR3 DNA follows: TGTGCCAGCAGCCCCACAGGGACAGGGACCGGGGAGCTGTTTTTT.